This T cell receptor (beta chain) appears in the sequencing data of a study of regulatory T cells in long-lasting Graves disease (dated by TCRdb to the early 2020s). At the level of the whole study: Newly diagnosed Graves' disease patients had taken antithyroid drugs for less than 3 months. The study was registered as a clinical trial and conducted in China. Patients with persistent Graves' disease were compared with patients with newly diagnosed Graves' disease using TCR sequencing and RNA sequencing of peripheral blood. A total of around 35 samples were covered by TCR sequencing, comprising approximately 13 persistent and roughly 20 newly diagnosed Graves' disease patients.

Here is what the overall study found, with its caveats: Only the TCR beta chain was sequenced and analyzed. Compared with newly diagnosed patients, persistent Graves' disease patients had lower TCR Shannon entropy and fewer highly expanded clones, which suggests clonal expansion. Persistent patients shared more public clonotypes among themselves (around 3,000) than newly diagnosed patients did (nearly 1,000). Only peripheral blood was studied, because thyroid tissue, the primary lesion, was inaccessible. Preferential use of TRBV28, TRBJ1-2 and TRBJ2-5 was observed in persistent disease, whereas TRBV20-1 and TRBJ2-1 were favored in newly diagnosed disease. The authors noted that the small sample size was a limitation that may lower accuracy.

The method behind the library was multiplex PCR. Data came from an Illumina HiSeq 4000. iRepertoire HTBI primers and Arm-PCR amplification of CDR3 regions were used to construct TCR beta libraries. Before sequencing, the PCR products went through gel purification. Per the authors' processing: Gene usage analysis of CDR3 amino acid clonotypes used the roughly 62 TRBV and fewer than 15 TRBJ segments found across samples. COPE and FqMerger were used to merge the filtered high-quality paired reads into contigs. BLAST was used to align contigs to the IMGT TRBV, TRBD and TRBJ reference genes, and CDR3 was defined following IMGT. Any clonotype with a frequency above 0.1% was classified as a highly expanded clone. Shannon entropy served as the measure of repertoire diversity, while the Gini coefficient captured V-J evenness. A clonotype was considered public if more than one individual shared it. The public sequencing data were trimmed at Q25 with fastp and processed into clonotypes with MiXCR by TCRdb, which kept only in-frame beta chains. Records with the same CDR3 protein are collapsed into one entry carrying the most frequent genes and DNA. For this entry, the V and J calls and clone size follow TCRdb and not the study's own pipeline. The sample data list 450,000 to 700,000 distinct CDR3 sequences, and around an eighth of these were observed just once. About 10% of the sample is held by the ten biggest clonotypes.

The CDR3 measures 13 amino acids from cysteine to phenylalanine. This entry keeps only the CDR3 DNA: 39 bases, framed from base 1. Reading the germline V gene (reference sequence) gives CDR1 SEHNR and CDR2 FQNEAQ. This clonotype was observed a few times. What antigen it recognizes has not been identified. One junction end disagrees with the germline gene, perhaps due to a read error. This sample's time point label indicates: newly diagnosed GD, antithyroid drugs for less than 3 months. For both TCR sequencing and RNA sequencing, RNA was extracted from PBMCs using TRIzol. The diagnosis of Graves' disease was made according to American Thyroid Association guidelines. The patients came from an endocrinology department in Xi'an, China. From each patient, approximately 10 milliliters of peripheral blood was collected into an EDTA anticoagulant tube. Ficoll Paque Plus density gradient separation was used to isolate PBMCs, and no further T cell sorting was performed. An Agilent 2100 Bioanalyzer and agarose gel were used to assess RNA quality, and a NanoDrop 2000 was used to measure RNA concentration.

The sample was also linked to a second study, of T cells in Graves' hyperthyroidism and ophthalmopathy. Per that second paper: Stable Graves' hyperthyroidism was defined as the absence of progression to ophthalmopathy over 18 months of follow-up. Hyperthyroidism patients were newly diagnosed, had a disease duration of under 2 months, and were aged 18 to 65 years. Exclusion was applied to patients with uncontrolled infections, other autoimmune diseases, pregnancy or lactation. Diagnoses were established on the basis of clinical symptoms, serum thyroxine and TRAb, thyroid ultrasound, and orbital computed tomography. The TCR CDR3 was subjected to a first round of RT-PCR using the HTBI primer set and the Qiagen OneStep RT-PCR kit. Blood samples also contained most of the expanded thyroid clonotypes (frequency above 0.001), which suggests that blood repertoires may reflect thyroid immune responses. In cross-validation, a model built on a 13 V-J signature told ophthalmopathy apart from stable hyperthyroidism with roughly 87% sensitivity and approximately 81% specificity, and in testing the same model reached 80%/75%. In validation, progression to ophthalmopathy was predicted by the model with roughly 69% sensitivity and around 76% specificity, a median of approximately 6.5 months before onset. To identify TCR V-J signatures that set the groups apart, the researchers used a discovery cohort of approximately 98 patients, made up of 40 to 45 with Graves' ophthalmopathy and approximately 57 with stable Graves' hyperthyroidism. Whether ophthalmopathy could be predicted prospectively was tested in an independent validation cohort made up of under 20 hyperthyroidism patients plus 17 patients who later progressed to ophthalmopathy. The 100 discovery patients were randomly split 7:3 into training and test sets. In addition, the study compared T-cell repertoires in thyroid tissue and in blood from roughly 6 Graves' hyperthyroidism patients. After blood sampling, hyperthyroidism patients were treated with methimazole at a starting dose of 30 mg daily, and ophthalmopathy patients were treated with high-dose intravenous methylprednisolone. A second multiplex PCR round built the libraries, followed by size selection and purification. Sequencing of the libraries was done on an Illumina HiSeq2000 using paired-end 100 bp reads. SOAPnuke was used to process the raw data, throwing out any read that contained adapters or uncalled bases, had a mean Phred below 15, or lacked an exact constant-primer or identifier match. COPE v1.2.5 was used to merge high-quality paired reads, and clonotypes were defined as unique nucleotide sequences. Clonotypes were aligned to IMGT TRBV, TRBD and TRBJ reference segments using MiTCR v1.1. Analysis was restricted to V-J combinations with a frequency above 0.0001, which covered 99% to 99.2% of repertoires. A TCS score was defined as the ratio of F50 (clonal expansion) to E x V (chaos), with BLOSUM62-based TCRdist applied between CDR3 peptides within each V-J. Welch's t-statistics and random forest reduced roughly 500 V-J features to under 15, which were used in a naive Bayes classifier (R e1071). Sample size was not statistically predetermined, and investigators were not blinded to group allocation. According to the paper, TCR Vbeta CDR3 sequencing was carried out on 135 peripheral blood samples, which came from more than 40 ophthalmopathy, around 75 hyperthyroidism and some 17 progressor patients.

The clonotype originates from a man aged 25-45 years with Graves disease. Donor details come from another sample of the same person, matched by shared clones. The rearrangement joined TRBV7-9 to TRBJ1-1, with the D gene not clear enough to name. This material consisted of peripheral blood mononuclear cells (PBMCs), taken at new diagnosis, from a patient treated with antithyroid drugs. The CDR3 loop reads CASSLHMNTDAFF. The bases are TGTGCCAGCAGCTTACACATGAACACTGACGCTTTCTTT.